Presented here are 14 T cell receptor beta chains from one specimen sequenced in a study of PD-1 blockade in classical Hodgkin lymphoma. Repertoires were generated with immunoSEQ multiplex PCR, while TCRdb's copy carries only in-frame clones and drops some. The data contain 14,000 to 15,000 clones, 65% to 85% of them seen just once; the ten biggest clones take up 25%. All patients relapsed after autologous stem cell transplantation, and brentuximab vedotin exposure varied. Sequencing was performed on peripheral blood mononuclear cells (PBMCs), taken before the second cycle of nivolumab. The receptors were sampled from a human donor with classical Hodgkin lymphoma.

The J gene is TRBJ2-7, the V gene TRBV7-2; tentatively, D is TRBD2 (7 bases). This CDR3 is built from 16 residues. Between the trimmed V and J ends, which lost 1 base and 0 bases, there was a span of 13 bases. Germline V gene data show CDR1 as SGHTA and CDR2 as FQGNSA. The CDR3 DNA sequence: TGTGCCAGCAGCTTAGACGGGGGGCTGAGCTCCTACGAGCAGTACTTC. Encoded protein: CASSLDGGLSSYEQYF.

The CDR3 is CASMTPFSGANVLTF. The CDR3 DNA sequence: TGCGCCAGCATGACTCCCTTCTCTGGGGCCAACGTCCTGACTTTC. V is TRBV5-1 and J is TRBJ2-6; D ambiguous. V was cut by 6 bases and J by 0 bases, with 10 bases left in between. Germline V CDR1 and CDR2: SGHRS, YFSETQ. There are 15 residues in the CDR3.

The genes are TRBV7-2 and TRBJ1-5; no firm D call. Trimming removed 1 base from V and 0 bases from J, with 4 bases in between. The CDR3 runs 14 residues. Germline CDR1 reads SGHTA; CDR2 reads FQGNSA. The CDR3 here is CASSLESSNQPQHF. Here the CDR3 DNA reads TGTGCCAGCAGCTTAGAGAGTAGCAATCAGCCCCAGCATTTT.

This chain uses TRBV19 with TRBJ1-5; D not certain. This CDR3 contains 15 residues. Deletions cut 3 bases from V and 0 bases from J, with 9 bases between. Per the germline V gene, CDR1 is LNHDA and CDR2 is SQIVND (reference sequence). In DNA form, the CDR3 reads TGTGCCAGTAGTATCAAACGAGATAGCAATCAGCCCCAGCATTTT. The encoded protein is CASSIKRDSNQPQHF.

The V gene is TRBV7-9, the J gene TRBJ1-6; possibly TRBD1 for D (5 bases). The length of the CDR3 is 14 residues. CDR1 SEHNR and CDR2 FQNEAQ come from the germline V gene (reference sequence). The V end was cut by 5 bases, the J end by 7 bases, with 12 bases between. In DNA, the CDR3 is TGTGCCAGCAGCGGGTTGACAGCAAATTCACCCCTCCACTTT. Protein: CASSGLTANSPLHF.

The chain is built from TRBV6-6 and TRBJ1-3; D not certain. The V and J ends lost 6 bases and 9 bases respectively, with 12 bases between them. Germline-derived CDR1 and CDR2 are MNHNY and SVGAGI (reference sequence). This CDR3 spans 12 amino acids. DNA of the CDR3: TGTGCCAGCAGCGTCCGGGAAAGCACCATATATTTT. Protein product: CASSVRESTIYF.

The V and J genes are TRBV5-1 and TRBJ2-1; D is unclear. Trimming took 1 base from V and 0 from J, leaving 8 bases between them. The CDR3 loop spans 15 amino acids. CDR1 is SGHRS, CDR2 YFSETQ, per germline. CDR3 nucleotide sequence: TGCGCCAGCAGCTTGTCATCGAGCTCCTACAATGAGCAGTTCTTC. Translated, it gives CASSLSSSSYNEQFF.

The chain carries TRBV5-1 and TRBJ1-1; D is perhaps TRBD1 (5 bases). The CDR3 runs to 15 residues. CDR1 SGHRS and CDR2 YFSETQ come from the germline V gene. Deletions cut 4 bases from V and 1 base from J, with 14 bases between. The CDR3 reads CASSTTEKSNTEAFF. CDR3 nucleotide sequence: TGCGCCAGCAGCACGACAGAGAAGTCGAACACTGAAGCTTTCTTT.

This clone was detected a few times. The V and J genes are TRBV21-1 and TRBJ2-5. TRBV21-1 counts as a pseudogene. The CDR3 covers 15 residues. The DNA of the CDR3 is TGTGCCAGCAGCAAATCACGTGGGGACGGACGGACCCAGTACTTC. This translates into CASSKSRGDGRTQYF.

V and J are TRBV7-9 and TRBJ2-3; D remains unclear. Trimming pared 5 bases from V and 1 base from J, leaving 4 bases between. Looked up from germline, CDR1 is SEHNR and CDR2 is FQNEAQ (reference sequence). The CDR3 sequence is 12 residues long. CDR3 loop: CASSPGTDTQYF. For the CDR3, the DNA is TGTGCCAGCAGCCCGGGCACAGATACGCAGTATTTT.

The chain combines TRBV27 with TRBJ2-7, with D possibly called TRBD1 or TRBD2 (7 bases each). The CDR3 totals 15 residues. Between the trimmed V and J ends, which lost 7 bases and 0 bases, there was a span of 16 bases. Germline V gene sequence: CDR1 MNHEY, CDR2 SMNVEV (reference sequence). The CDR3 loop reads CASMWTRGGSYEQYF. The CDR3 coding sequence is TGTGCCAGCATGTGGACCAGGGGGGGCTCCTACGAGCAGTACTTC.

The J gene is TRBJ2-5, the V gene TRBV4-1; D may be TRBD1 or TRBD2 (5 bases each). Germline V gene data show CDR1 as MGHRA and CDR2 as YSYEKL. The CDR3 extends over 16 amino acids. The ends were cut back, 2 bases at V and 5 bases at J, with 18 bases in the middle. The CDR3 nucleotides read TGCGCCAGCAGCCAACTACCCGGGGCTACGAGGGAGACCCAGTACTTC. Translated, it gives CASSQLPGATRETQYF.

This rearrangement joins TRBV2 to TRBJ2-1, with TRBD2 matching over 8 bases. From germline, CDR1 is SNHLY and CDR2 FYNNEI. Unmatched junction bases numbered 16, after V lost 7 bases and J lost 8 bases. The CDR3 runs 16 residues. The CDR3 region is CASTSGGAGGLDEQFF. The CDR3 DNA is TGTGCCAGCACCTCGGGTGGGGCGGGGGGCCTCGATGAGCAGTTCTTC.

The rearrangement uses TRBV28 and TRBJ2-1; D is ambiguous. This CDR3 spans 12 amino acids. The V end lost 1 base, the J end lost 7 bases, and 5 bases lay between the germline ends. CDR1 and CDR2 (germline): MDHEN, SYDVKM. The CDR3 DNA is TGTGCCAGCAGTTTATTTGTAAATGAGCAGTTCTTC. Protein product: CASSLFVNEQFF.